This T cell receptor (beta chain) was found in a study of T-cell memory formation after mild COVID-19. Whole-study context: The study found TCR clusters largely donor specific.

This clonotype was recorded a few times. Its antigen is unknown. Study-wide points: CD4+ contracting clones lay mainly in CM and EM, CD8+ ones in EMRA. Contracting clones from day 15 to 85 had balanced CD4/CD8; later expanders favoured CD4+.

V was trimmed by 0 bases and J by 2 bases, leaving 14 bases between them. CDR3 length: 16 residues. Germline CDR1 reads LNHNV; CDR2 reads YYDKDF (reference sequence). TCR alpha and TCR beta cDNA libraries carrying sample barcodes and UMIs came from 5'RACE with constant-segment primers. TCRdb analysed the 5' RACE reads with MiXCR anew, one entry per CDR3 protein. The sample has under 150,000 distinct CDR3 sequences; roughly 15% are singletons. Material: PBMCs or a T cell subset sorted from them (not recorded which). The source is an adult woman who had mild COVID-19 (a few samples of this study predate the infection). Cell type and time point are not known. The chain couples TRBV15 to TRBJ2-7, with D perhaps TRBD1 (5 bases). The CDR3 is CATSRDVAGITYEQYF. The CDR3 DNA reads as TGTGCCACCAGCAGAGATGTGGCAGGGATAACCTACGAGCAGTACTTC.